This entry describes one T cell receptor beta chain. Antigen specificity is unknown. This sample is drawn from a study of T-cell reconstitution after alpha-beta-depleted transplantation in children. The CDR3 totals 16 residues. V gave up 1 base and J gave up 4 bases, with 13 bases separating them. CDR1 and CDR2 from the germline V gene are SGHVS and FQNEAQ. Findings and caveats of the study: For some patients, TCRbeta diversity was high at day 60 because of recipient T cells and thymic progenitors that survived. T cells produced anew were the main source of T-cell counts and diversity one year after transplant. Alpha-beta T cells present about two months after transplant were reported to originate from several hundred expanded graft clones.

A library of TCRbeta sequences, prepared with unique molecular identifiers, was generated. A single record per CDR3 protein comes from TCRdb applying MiXCR to the PCR reads. The profile shows 80,000 to 100,000 distinct CDR3 sequences, 23% of them singletons. This sample comprised PBMCs, obtained before TCRalphabeta/CD19-depleted stem cell transplant. This sequence originates from a boy aged 2 to 10 with acute lymphoblastic leukemia, due to receive a stem cell transplant. The chain joins TRBV7-8 to TRBJ2-2; weak D call: TRBD2 (6 bases). The CDR3 loop is CASSLVIADFTGELFF. CDR3 DNA: TGTGCCAGCAGCTTAGTTATAGCGGACTTCACCGGGGAGCTGTTTTTT.